The 27 T cell receptor beta chains reported below all come from one sample, sequenced in a study of T-cell reconstitution after alpha-beta-depleted transplantation in children. Unique molecular identifiers tagged the TCRbeta library. TCRdb re-called the PCR reads through MiXCR, storing one row per CDR3 protein. The sample has just over 350,000 distinct CDR3 sequences; approximately 12% are singletons. Sequencing was performed on PBMCs, taken from the stem cell graft. The receptors come from a human donor who donated a stem cell graft to a child with Fanconi anemia.

This clonotype occurred many times. The V and J genes are TRBV12-3 or TRBV12-4 and TRBJ2-7; D might be TRBD1 (6 bases). Trimming shortened V by 3 bases and J by 7 bases, and 13 bases separated the two germline ends. CDR3 length: 13 residues. The CDR3 is CASSFYREGEQYV. DNA of the CDR3: TGTGCCAGCAGTTTTTACAGGGAAGGTGAGCAGTACGTC.

The chain is built from TRBV7-3 and TRBJ1-2; D call uncertain. The CDR3 runs 10 residues. Germline V gene data show CDR1 as SGHTA and CDR2 as FQGTGA. V lost 10 bases, J lost 8 bases, and 11 bases lay in between. CDR3 amino acids: CATPPCGYTF. CDR3 nucleotides: TGTGCCACCCCGCCGTGCGGCTACACCTTC.

A few counts support this clonotype. The chain joins TRBV4-1 to TRBJ1-2; D may be TRBD1 (5 bases). The ends were cut back, 1 base at V and 7 bases at J, with 13 bases in the middle. The germline V gene has CDR1 MGHRA and CDR2 YSYEKL. The CDR3 sequence is 14 residues long. CDR3 DNA sequence: TGCGCCAGCAGCCAAGTAAAGGGGATTGGTGGCTACACCTTC. Amino acids: CASSQVKGIGGYTF.

V is TRBV2 and J is TRBJ1-1; D remains unclear. Germline assignment: CDR1 SNHLY and CDR2 FYNNEI. The CDR3 contains 12 residues. The ends were cut back, 7 bases at V and 0 bases at J, with 6 bases in the middle. CDR3 amino acids: CASTTMNTEAFF. The DNA of the CDR3 is TGTGCCAGCACCACTATGAACACTGAAGCTTTCTTT.

This clonotype showed up many times. This CDR3 reads CASSKRTGWILVLFFQWQYV. The CDR3 region has the DNA TGTGCCAGCAGCAAAAGGACAGGGTGGATCCTAGTACTTTTCTTTCAGTGGCAGTACGTC. The chain employs TRBV13 and TRBJ2-7; 8 nucleotides agree with TRBD1. This CDR3 is 20 amino acids long. Per germline, CDR1 PRHDT and CDR2 FYEKMQ (reference sequence). The V segment lost 5 bases and the J segment 9 bases; nucleotides outside the gene matches: 30.

At least ten counts were recorded for this clonotype. This rearrangement joins TRBV4-2 to TRBJ1-2, with 8 bases identical to TRBD1. J lost 4 bases, V lost 5 bases, and 9 bases had no gene match. CDR1 is LGHNA, CDR2 YNFKEQ, per germline. This CDR3 region has 15 residues. The CDR3 nucleotides read TGTGCCAGCAGCTCGGACAGGGAAGTTGGCTATGGCTACACCTTC. Protein sequence: CASSSDREVGYGYTF.

This clonotype was seen repeatedly, ten times or more. This chain joins TRBV12-3 or TRBV12-4 and TRBJ1-4; maybe TRBD1 (5 bases). Trimming shortened V by 6 bases and J by 7 bases, and 12 bases separated the two germline ends. The CDR3 is made up of 13 amino acids. CDR3 bases: TGTGCCAGCAGCCCTCGAGGGGTTGAAAAACTGTTTTTT. Protein product: CASSPRGVEKLFF.

This rearrangement joins TRBV27 to TRBJ2-7, with 12 nucleotides matching TRBD1. The V and J ends lost 5 bases and 6 bases, in that order; junction bases with no gene match: 11. Germline V gene lookup returns CDR1 MNHEY and CDR2 SMNVEV (reference sequence). This CDR3 region has 16 residues. The CDR3 DNA follows: TGTGCCAGCAGTCAAATCGGGACAGGGGGCTCGGGCGAGCAGTACTTC. Its protein is CASSQIGTGGSGEQYF.

This clonotype was found a few times. This chain uses TRBV20-1 with TRBJ1-1; D ambiguous. V was shortened by 4 bases and J by 7 bases, with 13 bases between the two germline ends. This CDR3 has 12 amino acids. The germline gives CDR1 DFQATT, CDR2 SNEGSKA (reference sequence). DNA of the CDR3: TGCAGTGCTAAGACAAGACTCCGTGAAGCTTTCTTT. It codes for CSAKTRLREAFF.

This clonotype was picked up a small number of times. The rearrangement uses TRBV7-2 and TRBJ1-2; unclear D gene. Germline V gene sequence: CDR1 SGHTA, CDR2 FQGNSA. This CDR3 spans 17 amino acids. The germline V and J ends were trimmed by 1 base and 7 bases, with 22 bases remaining between them. CDR3 nucleotides: TGTGCCAGCAGCTTAGTAAGAGGGTATCTGAGGGCGCCTGGCTACACCTTC. Translated: CASSLVRGYLRAPGYTF.

This clonotype showed up many times. The chain joins TRBV7-8 to TRBJ2-7; 10 bases are a match to TRBD1. Germline assignment: CDR1 SGHVS and CDR2 FQNEAQ. CDR3 size: 14 residues. Unmatched junction bases numbered 0, after V lost 1 base and J lost 3 bases. CDR3 bases: TGTGCCAGCAGCTTAGGGGACAGGGGCTACGAGCAGTACTTC. Protein: CASSLGDRGYEQYF.

The chain uses TRBV7-9 and TRBJ2-6; D may be TRBD1 (6 bases). V lost 5 bases and J 4 bases, leaving 18 bases between the germline ends. The germline V gene encodes CDR1 SEHNR and CDR2 FQNEAQ (reference sequence). This CDR3 contains 17 residues. The CDR3 sequence: CASSPTGSTLGANVLTF. The CDR3 nucleotides read TGTGCCAGCAGCCCGACAGGCTCCACTCTGGGGGCCAACGTCCTGACTTTC.

This clonotype was counted many times. The V call is TRBV20-1, the J call TRBJ1-1; a weak D match, TRBD1 (6 bases). Germline CDR1 DFQATT, CDR2 SNEGSKA (reference sequence). The CDR3 consists of 16 residues. V was clipped by 3 bases and J by 10 bases, with 27 bases between them. As DNA, the CDR3 is TGCAGTGCTAGTAGACGGGCCAGGGCCGCGCAGGGGTCAGCTTTCTTT. Its protein product is CSASRRARAAQGSAFF.

This clonotype occurred a few times. The chain recombines TRBV10-3 with TRBJ2-1; TRBD1 matches 9 bases. This CDR3 has 14 amino acids. V shed 7 bases and J 6 bases; nucleotides not matched to a gene: 7. CDR1 ENHRY and CDR2 SYGVKD come from the germline V gene. The CDR3 loop is CAITDGDRANEQFF. CDR3 nucleotide sequence: TGTGCCATCACCGACGGGGACAGGGCCAATGAGCAGTTCTTC.

This sequence joins TRBV29-1 and TRBJ2-3; 7 nucleotides line up with TRBD2. The CDR3 consists of 13 residues. CDR1 SQVTM and CDR2 ANQGSEA come from the germline V gene. Losses at the gene ends were 4 bases for V and 2 bases for J; bases not matched to a gene: 3. CDR3 in DNA: TGCAGCGTTGTGGGGGGGGTCACAGATACGCAGTATTTT. Protein sequence: CSVVGGVTDTQYF.

Only a few counts were recorded for this clonotype. This chain connects TRBV20-1 to TRBJ1-1; D unclear. CDR1 and CDR2 (germline): DFQATT, SNEGSKA (reference sequence). The CDR3 length is 15 residues. V gave up 4 bases and J gave up 0 bases, with 15 bases separating them. The CDR3 protein is CSATTFETMNTEAFF. CDR3 sequence (DNA): TGCAGTGCTACCACGTTCGAGACCATGAACACTGAAGCTTTCTTT.

The gene calls are TRBV2 and TRBJ2-1; D is unclear. The V end was cut by 1 base, the J end by 1 base, with 11 bases between. The CDR3 is 16 residues long. Germline V gene data show CDR1 as SNHLY and CDR2 as FYNNEI. The CDR3 here is CASSEGPDWSYNEQFF. The CDR3 nucleotides read TGTGCCAGCAGTGAAGGGCCCGATTGGTCCTACAATGAGCAGTTCTTC.

The gene calls are TRBV4-2 and TRBJ1-3; D might be TRBD1 (6 bases). Germline V gene lookup returns CDR1 LGHNA and CDR2 YNFKEQ. This CDR3 has 17 amino acids. The V end was cut by 5 bases, the J end by 1 base, with 18 bases between. CDR3 sequence reads: CASSTITGIQSGNTIYF. The DNA of the CDR3 is TGTGCCAGCAGCACAATTACAGGGATTCAGTCTGGAAACACCATATATTTT.

This chain joins TRBV6-2 or TRBV6-3 and TRBJ1-5; D perhaps matches TRBD1 (5 bases). The CDR3 has 12 amino acids. Germline loops: CDR1 MNHEY, CDR2 SVGEGT. V lost 5 bases to trimming and J lost 4 bases, with 6 bases between them. The CDR3 DNA reads TGTGCCAGCAGTCACAGGAATCAGCCCCAGCATTTT. Its translation is CASSHRNQPQHF.

This sequence joins TRBV29-1 and TRBJ2-2; tentatively, D is TRBD1 (6 bases). CDR3 length equals 14 residues. Germline V gene sequence: CDR1 SQVTM, CDR2 ANQGSEA. Trimming pared 1 base from V and 0 bases from J, leaving 6 bases between. The CDR3 here is CSVEGDTNTGELFF. CDR3 DNA: TGCAGCGTTGAAGGGGACACGAACACCGGGGAGCTGTTTTTT.

In DNA form, the CDR3 reads TGTGCCAGCAGTTCCGGGACAGTCTACGAGCAGTACGTC. Translated, it gives CASSSGTVYEQYV. This rearrangement joins TRBV28 to TRBJ2-7; 7 nucleotides agree with TRBD1. From germline, CDR1 is MDHEN and CDR2 SYDVKM. J was trimmed by 3 bases and V by 4 bases; bases with no gene match: 3. The CDR3 covers 13 residues.

This clonotype came up many times. CDR3 residues: CASSPKGYEQYF. The CDR3 nucleotides are TGTGCCAGCTCACCTAAAGGATACGAGCAGTACTTC. The chain carries TRBV18 and TRBJ2-7; D uncertain. The CDR3 consists of 12 residues. Trimming took 3 bases from V and 4 from J, leaving 7 bases between them. The germline gives CDR1 KGHSH, CDR2 LQKENI.

This clonotype was recorded at least ten times. J is TRBJ2-3 and V is TRBV6-2 or TRBV6-3; perhaps TRBD2 as D (6 bases). This CDR3 contains 14 residues. CDR1 and CDR2 from the germline V gene are MNHEY and SVGEGT. The V and J ends lost 5 bases and 1 base respectively, with 10 bases between them. CDR3 sequence (DNA): TGTGCCAGCAGTCTGGGGGGTCGCACAGATACGCAGTATTTT. Its translation: CASSLGGRTDTQYF.

This clonotype was counted at least ten times. V gene TRBV7-6 combines with J gene TRBJ2-1; 8 bases are a match to TRBD1. Germline CDR1 and CDR2: SGHVS and FNYEAQ. The CDR3 covers 13 residues. The trim removed 5 bases at V and 6 bases at J, leaving 3 bases unmatched. For the CDR3, the DNA is TGTGCCAGCAGCGGGGGACAGGTCAATGAGCAGTTCTTC. This gives the protein CASSGGQVNEQFF. Variable domain in full (rest from reference TRBV7-6 and TRBJ2-1): GAGVSQSPRYKVTKRGQDVALRCDPISGHVSLYWYRQALGQGPEFLTYFNYEAQQDKSGLPNDRFSAERPEGSISTLTIQRTEQRDSAMYRCASSGGQVNEQFFGPGTRLTVL.

This clonotype was recorded many times. V gene TRBV16 combines with J gene TRBJ1-4; D might be TRBD1 (5 bases). The ends were cut back, 1 base at V and 5 bases at J, with 14 bases in the middle. The CDR3 has 16 residues. Germline V gives CDR1 KGHSY, CDR2 FQNENV. Here the CDR3 reads CASSQLQTGWNEKLFF. CDR3 in DNA: TGTGCCAGCAGCCAATTACAAACAGGATGGAATGAAAAACTGTTTTTT.

This clonotype was found a few times. The chain couples TRBV9 to TRBJ1-5; 10 nucleotides match TRBD1. The CDR3 sequence is 15 residues long. In germline, CDR1 is SGDLS, CDR2 YYNGEE. J gave up 1 base and V 4 bases, and 2 bases lay outside the gene matches. CDR3 region: CASSQGQGSNQPQHF. The CDR3 DNA is TGTGCCAGCAGCCAGGGACAGGGGAGCAATCAGCCCCAGCATTTT.

Many counts were recorded for this clonotype. The CDR3 DNA is TGCAGTGCTAGAAAGGGACAGGGGAAAACTGAAGCTTTCTTT. Translated: CSARKGQGKTEAFF. The rearrangement joins TRBV20-1 to TRBJ1-1; TRBD1 matches at 10 bases. This CDR3 comprises 14 residues. After removal of 2 bases from V and 5 bases from J, the junction contained 5 bases not matched to a gene. CDR1 and CDR2 from the germline V gene are DFQATT and SNEGSKA (reference sequence).